This T cell receptor (beta chain) was profiled in a study of T cells in Graves' hyperthyroidism and ophthalmopathy. General study results and limits: Most clonotypes expanded in the thyroid (above 0.001) were also present in blood.

The CDR3 regions of TCR beta were amplified from RNA transcripts. HTBI primers were used for first-round RT-PCR of the TCR CDR3. TCRdb passed the multiplex PCR reads through MiXCR, listing each CDR3 protein once. The table lists about 380,000 distinct CDR3 sequences, approximately 13% of them singletons, with about a fifth in the top ten. Patients aged 18 to 65 had newly diagnosed hyperthyroidism that had lasted under 2 months. From germline, CDR1 is LGHNT and CDR2 FRNRAP. This CDR3 spans 10 amino acids. V lost 7 bases and J lost 8, with 5 bases in between. This clonotype was detected ten times or more. Its cognate antigen is unknown.

The sample was blood. This clonotype originated in a man aged 25-45 years with Graves' hyperthyroidism that later progressed to Graves' ophthalmopathy. The chain carries TRBV12-5 and TRBJ2-2; no clear D gene. CDR3 loop: CASVGGELFF. The CDR3 DNA is TGTGCTAGTGTGGGGGGGGAGCTGTTTTTT.